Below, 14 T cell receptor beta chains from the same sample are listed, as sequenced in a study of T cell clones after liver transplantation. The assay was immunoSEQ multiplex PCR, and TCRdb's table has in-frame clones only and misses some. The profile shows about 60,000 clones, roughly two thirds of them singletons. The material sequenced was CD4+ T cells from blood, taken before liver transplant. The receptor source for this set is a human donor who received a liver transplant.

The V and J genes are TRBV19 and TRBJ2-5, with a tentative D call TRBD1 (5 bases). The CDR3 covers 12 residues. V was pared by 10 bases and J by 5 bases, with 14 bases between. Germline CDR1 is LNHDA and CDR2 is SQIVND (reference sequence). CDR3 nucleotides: TGTGCCACGACAGATTTAGGGGAGACCCAGTACTTC. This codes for CATTDLGETQYF.

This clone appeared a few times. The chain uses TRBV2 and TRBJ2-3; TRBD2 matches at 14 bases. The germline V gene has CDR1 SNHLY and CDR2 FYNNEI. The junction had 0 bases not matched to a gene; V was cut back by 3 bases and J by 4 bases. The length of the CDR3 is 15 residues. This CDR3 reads CASSETSGGADTQYF. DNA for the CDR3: TGTGCCAGCAGTGAGACTAGCGGGGGGGCAGATACGCAGTATTTT.

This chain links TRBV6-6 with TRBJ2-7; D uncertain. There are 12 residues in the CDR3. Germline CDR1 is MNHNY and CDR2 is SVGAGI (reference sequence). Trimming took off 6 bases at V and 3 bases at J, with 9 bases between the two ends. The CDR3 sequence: CASSKSVYEQYF. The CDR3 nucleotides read TGTGCCAGCAGCAAGAGCGTCTACGAGCAGTACTTC.

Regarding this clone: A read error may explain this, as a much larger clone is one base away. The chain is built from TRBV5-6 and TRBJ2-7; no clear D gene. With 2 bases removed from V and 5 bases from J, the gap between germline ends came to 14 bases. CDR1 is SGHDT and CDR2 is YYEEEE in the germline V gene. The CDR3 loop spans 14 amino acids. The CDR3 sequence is CASSFGTLVNEQYF. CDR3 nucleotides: TGTGCCAGCAGCTTTGGAACCCTAGTGAACGAGCAGTACTTC.

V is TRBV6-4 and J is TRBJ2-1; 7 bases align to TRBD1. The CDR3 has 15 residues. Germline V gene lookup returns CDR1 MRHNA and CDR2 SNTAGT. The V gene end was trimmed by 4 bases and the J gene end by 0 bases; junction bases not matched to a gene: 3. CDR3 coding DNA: TGTGCCAGCAGTGTACAGGGGAACTCCTACAATGAGCAGTTCTTC. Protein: CASSVQGNSYNEQFF.

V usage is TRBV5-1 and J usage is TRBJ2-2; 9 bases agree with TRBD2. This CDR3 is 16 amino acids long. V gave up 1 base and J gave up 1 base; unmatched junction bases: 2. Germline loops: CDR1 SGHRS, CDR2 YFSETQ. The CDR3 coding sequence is TGCGCCAGCAGCTTGAAGACTAGCGGGAACACCGGGGAGCTGTTTTTT. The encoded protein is CASSLKTSGNTGELFF. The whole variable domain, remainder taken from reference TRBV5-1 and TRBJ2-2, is KAGVTQTPRYLIKTRGQQVTLSCSPISGHRSVSWYQQTPGQGLQFLFEYFSETQRNKGNFPGRFSGRQFSNSRSEMNVSTLELGDSALYLCASSLKTSGNTGELFFGEGSRLTVL.

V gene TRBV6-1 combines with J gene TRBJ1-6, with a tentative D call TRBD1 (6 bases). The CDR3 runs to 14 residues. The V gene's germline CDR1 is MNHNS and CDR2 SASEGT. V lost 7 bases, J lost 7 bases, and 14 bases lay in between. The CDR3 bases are TGTGCCAGCAACAGGGAGGGGAACAATTCACCCCTCCACTTT. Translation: CASNREGNNSPLHF.

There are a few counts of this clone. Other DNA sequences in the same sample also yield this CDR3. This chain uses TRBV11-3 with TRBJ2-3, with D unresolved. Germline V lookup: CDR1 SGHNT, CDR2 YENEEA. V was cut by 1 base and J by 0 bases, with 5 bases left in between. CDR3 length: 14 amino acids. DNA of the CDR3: TGTGCCAGCAGCTTAGGCAGGAGCACAGATACGCAGTATTTT. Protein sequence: CASSLGRSTDTQYF.

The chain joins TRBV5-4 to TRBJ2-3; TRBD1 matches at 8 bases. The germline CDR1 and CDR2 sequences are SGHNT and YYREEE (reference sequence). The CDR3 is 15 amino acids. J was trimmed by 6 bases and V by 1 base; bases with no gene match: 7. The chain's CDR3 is CASSLWQGASDTQYF. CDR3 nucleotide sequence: TGTGCCAGCAGCTTGTGGCAGGGGGCTTCTGATACGCAGTATTTT.

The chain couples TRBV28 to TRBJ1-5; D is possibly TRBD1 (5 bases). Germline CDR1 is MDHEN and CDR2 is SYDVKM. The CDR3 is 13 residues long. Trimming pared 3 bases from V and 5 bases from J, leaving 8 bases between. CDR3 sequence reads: CASSLPGHQPQHF. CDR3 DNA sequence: TGTGCCAGCAGTTTGCCAGGGCATCAGCCCCAGCATTTT.

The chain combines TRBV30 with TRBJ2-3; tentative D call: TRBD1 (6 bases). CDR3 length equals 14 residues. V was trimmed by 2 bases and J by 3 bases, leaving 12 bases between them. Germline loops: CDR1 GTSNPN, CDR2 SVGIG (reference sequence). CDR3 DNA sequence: TGTGCCTGGAGTCTACAGGGTGATACAGATACGCAGTATTTT. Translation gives CAWSLQGDTDTQYF.

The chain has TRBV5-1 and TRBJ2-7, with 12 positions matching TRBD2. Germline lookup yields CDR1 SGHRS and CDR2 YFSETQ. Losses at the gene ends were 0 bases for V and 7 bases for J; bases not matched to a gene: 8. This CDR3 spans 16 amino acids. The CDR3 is CASSLASSGGAGEQYF. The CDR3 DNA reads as TGCGCCAGCAGCTTGGCTTCTAGCGGGGGGGCGGGGGAGCAGTACTTC.

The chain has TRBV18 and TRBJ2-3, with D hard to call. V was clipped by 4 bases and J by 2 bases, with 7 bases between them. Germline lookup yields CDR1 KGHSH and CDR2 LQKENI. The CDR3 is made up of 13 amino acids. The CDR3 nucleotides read TGTGCCAGCTCACTCTCCTTCACAGATACGCAGTATTTT. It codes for CASSLSFTDTQYF.

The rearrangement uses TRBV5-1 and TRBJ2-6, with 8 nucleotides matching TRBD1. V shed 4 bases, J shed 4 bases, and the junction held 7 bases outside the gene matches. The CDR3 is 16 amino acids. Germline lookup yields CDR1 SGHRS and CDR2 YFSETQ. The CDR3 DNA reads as TGCGCCAGCAGCGGATCAGGGACAGGAGGGGCCAACGTCCTGACTTTC. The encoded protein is CASSGSGTGGANVLTF.